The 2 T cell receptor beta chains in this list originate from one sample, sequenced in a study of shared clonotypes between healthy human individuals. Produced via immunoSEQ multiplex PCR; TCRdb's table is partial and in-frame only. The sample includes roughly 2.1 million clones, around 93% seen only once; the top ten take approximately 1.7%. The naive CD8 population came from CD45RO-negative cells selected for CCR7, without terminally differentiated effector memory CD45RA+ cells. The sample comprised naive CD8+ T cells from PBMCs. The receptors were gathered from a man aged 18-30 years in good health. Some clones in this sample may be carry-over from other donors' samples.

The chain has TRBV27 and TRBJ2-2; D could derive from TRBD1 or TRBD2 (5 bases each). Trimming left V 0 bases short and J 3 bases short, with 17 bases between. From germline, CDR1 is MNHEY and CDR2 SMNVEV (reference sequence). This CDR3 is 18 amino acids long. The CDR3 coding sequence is TGTGCCAGCAGTTTATCGCTTTTGAGGGGTTCGCACACCGGGGAGCTGTTTTTT. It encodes CASSLSLLRGSHTGELFF.

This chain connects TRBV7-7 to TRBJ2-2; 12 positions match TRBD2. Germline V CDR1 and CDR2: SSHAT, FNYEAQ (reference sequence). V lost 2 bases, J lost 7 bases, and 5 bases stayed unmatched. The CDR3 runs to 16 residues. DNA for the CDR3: TGTGCCAGCAGCTTACGACTAGCGGGAGTCGACGGGGAGCTGTTTTTT. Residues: CASSLRLAGVDGELFF.